This T cell receptor (beta chain) came from a study of shared clonotypes between healthy human individuals. There are 11 residues in the CDR3. Trimming left V 6 bases short and J 4 bases short, with 7 bases between. Germline V CDR1 and CDR2: MNHEY, SVGAGI. As regards this clone: The same CDR3 can be traced to other DNA sequences in this sample.

Profiling relied on immunoSEQ multiplex PCR, and the TCRdb table lists in-frame clones only, not all of them. The sample contains hundreds of thousands of clones, approximately 74% of which appear only once. The sequenced material came from memory CD4+ T cells sorted from blood. Subset in this sample: CD45RA-negative fraction. This rearrangement joins TRBV6-5 to TRBJ2-7; TRBD1 is a possible D gene (6 bases). This receptor was obtained from a woman under 40 in good health. CDR3 nucleotide sequence: TGTGCCAGCAGACAGGGTTACGAGCAGTACTTC. It yields the protein CASRQGYEQYF.